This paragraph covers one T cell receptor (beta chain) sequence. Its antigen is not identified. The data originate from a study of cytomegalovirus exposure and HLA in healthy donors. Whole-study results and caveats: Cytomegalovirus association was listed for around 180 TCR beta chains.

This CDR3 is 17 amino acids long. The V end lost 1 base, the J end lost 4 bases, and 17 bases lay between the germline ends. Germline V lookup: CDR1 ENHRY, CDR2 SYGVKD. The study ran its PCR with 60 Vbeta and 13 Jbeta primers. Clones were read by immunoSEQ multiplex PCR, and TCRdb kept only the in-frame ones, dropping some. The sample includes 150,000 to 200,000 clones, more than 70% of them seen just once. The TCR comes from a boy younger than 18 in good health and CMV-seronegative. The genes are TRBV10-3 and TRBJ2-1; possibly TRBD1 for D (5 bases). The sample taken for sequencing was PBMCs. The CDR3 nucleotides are TGTGCCATCAGTGAGTTAAGACAGCAACGGTTATACAATGAGCAGTTCTTC. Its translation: CAISELRQQRLYNEQFF.